This T cell receptor beta chain was sequenced for a study of T cells after yellow fever vaccination (dated by TCRdb to the late 2010s). A note on the overall study: The SMART-Seq v4 Ultra Low Input RNA kit was used to prepare libraries from fractions with low cell numbers. To follow T-cell clones before and after both primary and booster YFV17D yellow fever vaccination, bulk TCR alpha and beta repertoires underwent longitudinal sequencing. Two healthy male donors, one aged 18 to 30 and one aged 30 to 40 years, were included in the cohort. Blood samples were taken at several timepoints before and after primary and secondary immunization, and bulk PBMC replicates and cell subsets were isolated.

Synthesis of TCR cDNA relied on 5'RACE template switching, a step that introduced a universal primer site along with unique molecular identifiers. Priming for cDNA synthesis came from both the TCR alpha and TCR beta constant segments. Libraries were amplified in two PCR steps, with sample barcodes and sequencing adapters added in the second step. Sequencing of libraries was performed on Illumina HiSeq 2500 (2x100 bp) or NovaSeq (2x150 bp). The published analysis was carried out like this. MIGEC handled demultiplexing of reads and collapsing into UMI consensus sequences, while MiXCR performed V(D)J alignment. Vaccine-responding clonotypes were identified with edgeR using replicate PBMC samples, with FDR below 0.01 and a log2 fold change above 5 up to day 15 being required. Each bulk clonotype received a CD4 or CD8 identity based on whether the sequenced CD4 or CD8 repertoire contained that clonotype at higher abundance. The public reads were reanalyzed by TCRdb: fastp trimming at Q25, MiXCR alignment, in-frame beta chains only. Each entry is one CDR3 protein sequence, shown with its most common DNA and genes. TCRdb's processing, not the study's, gives the V and J calls here. The sample includes some 600,000 distinct CDR3 sequences, with around a sixth observed a single time. The top ten clonotypes cover roughly a sixth of the sample.

According to the study, the label for this sample's treatment or condition signals: live attenuated yellow fever vaccine strain. Two biological replicates of bulk PBMCs were collected at each blood-draw timepoint. PBMCs were isolated from peripheral blood using a standard Ficoll-Paque protocol. RNA was extracted with TriZol from bulk PBMCs, CD4 and CD8 fractions, and dextramer-positive and dextramer-negative fractions. Overall study outcomes, separate from this receptor: Computational filtering was required because FACS-sorted repertoires could contain abundant contaminating clonotypes from the bulk population. Only a couple of donors were included in the study, so the extent to which the findings can be generalized is limited. The secondary T-cell response was found to be weaker but faster than the primary response, with a peak reached on day 5 rather than on day 15. After the booster, most of the clones that had expanded following primary vaccination were detected again (almost 98% of CD4 and around nine tenths of CD8), which suggests that memory was broadly maintained. A small share of clonotypes was detected in both CD4 and CD8 compartments, with the overlap likely arising from convergent recombination.

This clonotype was seen a few times. The antigen it binds to is not known. No clone much larger than this one lies a single base away; base qualities are absent. Deletion took 4 bases off V and 6 bases off J, with a span of 6 bases between the germline ends. The germline V gene encodes CDR1 MNHNY and CDR2 SVGAGI (reference sequence). Taken from cysteine to phenylalanine, the CDR3 has 11 residues. The read is trimmed to its CDR3 DNA, 33 bases read in frame from base 1. This clonotype originated in a man between 18 and 35 years old who received the YFV17D yellow fever vaccine. The rearrangement joined TRBV6-6 to TRBJ1-1, with no reliable assignment of the D segment. Sequenced material: PBMCs, taken more than 4 days after the first yellow fever vaccination. The DNA sequence is given as TGTGCCAGCAGTTCGGCCGCTGAAGCTTTCTTT. It translates as CASSSAAEAFF.